Following are 16 T cell receptor beta chains from one sample sequenced in a study of cytotoxic CD8 clonotypes in ibrutinib-treated CLL. Produced via immunoSEQ multiplex PCR; TCRdb's table is partial and in-frame only. The profile shows more than 150,000 clones, roughly 72% of them singletons. The material sequenced was PBMCs, taken after 24 months of ibrutinib treatment. All receptors derive from a human donor with chronic lymphocytic leukemia.

J is TRBJ2-1 and V is TRBV6-5; no clear D. From germline, CDR1 is MNHEY and CDR2 SVGAGI. Trimming removed 2 bases at V and 7 bases at J, with 9 bases between. The CDR3 is 13 amino acids. As DNA, the CDR3 is TGTGCCAGCAGTTACAATGTTAGGAATGAGCAGTTCTTC. As protein: CASSYNVRNEQFF.

This clone was detected only a few times. This chain joins TRBV5-4 and TRBJ1-1; 7 bases line up with TRBD1. CDR3 length equals 15 residues. Germline values: CDR1 SGHNT, CDR2 YYREEE (reference sequence). After removal of 8 bases from V and 4 bases from J, the junction contained 14 bases not matched to a gene. The CDR3 reads CASGNDRVSSTEAFF. CDR3 in DNA: TGTGCCAGTGGGAACGACAGGGTGTCGAGCACTGAAGCTTTCTTT.

The chain recombines TRBV30 with TRBJ2-3; TRBD2 matches 10 bases. With V trimmed by 2 bases and J by 4 bases, 3 bases remained unmatched. CDR3 length equals 14 residues. Germline lookup yields CDR1 GTSNPN and CDR2 SVGIG (reference sequence). CDR3: CAWSLAGGADTQYF. The CDR3 nucleotides are TGTGCCTGGAGTTTAGCGGGAGGTGCAGATACGCAGTATTTT.

This clone was counted a few times. The chain carries TRBV7-9 and TRBJ2-2; 10 nucleotides align to TRBD1. The V gene end was trimmed by 4 bases and the J gene end by 3 bases; junction bases not matched to a gene: 8. The CDR3 has 17 residues. Germline values: CDR1 SEHNR, CDR2 FQNEAQ (reference sequence). CDR3: CASSSARDRGYTGELFF. The CDR3 DNA follows: TGTGCCAGCAGCTCCGCCAGGGACAGGGGTTACACCGGGGAGCTGTTTTTT.

The genes are TRBV15 and TRBJ2-5, with TRBD1 identical over 11 bases. After removal of 3 bases from V and 0 bases from J, the junction contained 15 bases not matched to a gene. This CDR3 comprises 20 residues. Per the germline V gene, CDR1 is LNHNV and CDR2 is YYDKDF (reference sequence). This CDR3 is CATSSGRTGGGLGYQETQYF. The CDR3 DNA is TGTGCCACCAGCAGCGGCCGGACAGGGGGCGGGTTAGGTTACCAAGAGACCCAGTACTTC.

This rearrangement joins TRBV5-4 to TRBJ2-1; 8 positions match TRBD2. Germline assignment: CDR1 SGHNT and CDR2 YYREEE (reference sequence). The CDR3 length is 18 residues. V shed 0 bases and J 7 bases; nucleotides not matched to a gene: 15. CDR3 sequence: CASSLGGIGLAGRNEQFF. In nucleotides, the CDR3 is TGTGCCAGCAGCTTGGGAGGCATTGGGCTAGCGGGTCGAAATGAGCAGTTCTTC.

The rearrangement uses TRBV28 and TRBJ2-7; D may be TRBD2 (6 bases). The V end was cut by 2 bases, the J end by 6 bases, with 23 bases between. Germline V gene data show CDR1 as MDHEN and CDR2 as SYDVKM. This CDR3 spans 17 amino acids. As DNA, the CDR3 is TGTGCCAGCAGTTTAGCGGGGTACCACCTTAGAGGGAGCGAGCAGTACTTC. Protein product: CASSLAGYHLRGSEQYF.

This chain connects TRBV7-8 to TRBJ1-2, with D unresolved. The CDR3 consists of 15 residues. Between the trimmed V and J ends, which lost 1 base and 0 bases, there was a span of 9 bases. Germline V gene data show CDR1 as SGHVS and CDR2 as FQNEAQ. The CDR3 loop reads CASSLDAEANYGYTF. The CDR3 region has the DNA TGTGCCAGCAGCTTAGACGCGGAGGCTAACTATGGCTACACCTTC. The whole variable domain, remainder taken from reference TRBV7-8 and TRBJ1-2, is GAGVSQSPRYKVAKRGQDVALRCDPISGHVSLFWYQQALGQGPEFLTYFQNEAQLDKSGLPSDRFFAERPEGSVSTLKIQRTQQEDSAVYLCASSLDAEANYGYTFGSGTRLTVV.

The CDR3 reads CATGLMGPTTYEQYF. CDR3 bases: TGTGCCACCGGGTTGATGGGCCCGACGACCTACGAGCAGTACTTC. The gene calls are TRBV7-8 and TRBJ2-7; D gene ambiguous. V lost 10 bases to trimming and J lost 2 bases, with 21 bases between them. There are 15 residues in the CDR3. Germline V CDR1 and CDR2: SGHVS, FQNEAQ. The full variable domain, its missing parts supplied by reference TRBV7-8 and TRBJ2-7, is GAGVSQSPRYKVAKRGQDVALRCDPISGHVSLFWYQQALGQGPEFLTYFQNEAQLDKSGLPSDRFFAERPEGSVSTLKIQRTQQEDSAVYLCATGLMGPTTYEQYFGPGTRLTVT.

The sample holds a few counts of this clone. The V gene is TRBV4-2, the J gene TRBJ1-2, with D tentatively TRBD1 (5 bases). CDR1 and CDR2 from the germline V gene are LGHNA and YNFKEQ. The CDR3 is made up of 14 amino acids. V was trimmed by 0 bases and J by 5 bases, leaving 10 bases between them. CDR3 protein: CASSQDLGPYGYTF. In DNA form, the CDR3 reads TGTGCCAGCAGCCAAGATCTGGGACCTTATGGCTACACCTTC.

This chain links TRBV15 with TRBJ1-2; D remains unclear. The V end lost 2 bases, the J end lost 7 bases, and 11 bases lay between the germline ends. The germline gives CDR1 LNHNV, CDR2 YYDKDF (reference sequence). This CDR3 has 13 amino acids. In DNA, the CDR3 is TGTGCCACCAGCAGACCGAGAATCCCTGGCTACACCTTC. Translating gives CATSRPRIPGYTF.

The gene calls are TRBV2 and TRBJ2-1; no firm D call. The germline CDR1 and CDR2 sequences are SNHLY and FYNNEI. The length of the CDR3 is 13 residues. V was pared by 1 base and J by 6 bases, with 7 bases between. The CDR3 sequence is CASSEEWGNEQFF. The CDR3 DNA reads TGTGCCAGCAGTGAAGAGTGGGGCAATGAGCAGTTCTTC.

The rearrangement uses TRBV4-3 and TRBJ2-7; D is ambiguous. CDR3 length: 15 residues. V lost 2 bases and J lost 2, with 13 bases in between. The germline V gene encodes CDR1 LGHNA and CDR2 YSLEER. CDR3 coding DNA: TGCGCCAGCAGCCAATATTTCCCAGAGCCCTACGAGCAGTACTTC. It translates to CASSQYFPEPYEQYF.

J is TRBJ1-1 and V is TRBV27; possible D gene TRBD1, 6 bases. CDR3 length: 14 residues. Per the germline V gene, CDR1 is MNHEY and CDR2 is SMNVEV (reference sequence). V was shortened by 0 bases and J by 4 bases, with 9 bases between the two germline ends. CDR3 coding DNA: TGTGCCAGCAGTTTATCATTCAGGGGCACTGAAGCTTTCTTT. Translation: CASSLSFRGTEAFF.

The chain uses TRBV7-9 and TRBJ2-7; no reliable D call. This CDR3 comprises 15 residues. Per the germline V gene, CDR1 is SEHNR and CDR2 is FQNEAQ (reference sequence). V shed 1 base and J shed 0 bases, with 10 bases lying between them. The DNA of the CDR3 is TGTGCCAGCAGCTTAGTAACGGGTTACTCCTACGAGCAGTACTTC. It specifies CASSLVTGYSYEQYF. Together with reference TRBV7-9 and TRBJ2-7, the CDR3 gives the full variable domain: DTGVSQNPRHKITKRGQNVTFRCDPISEHNRLYWYRQTLGQGPEFLTYFQNEAQLEKSRLLSDRFSAERPKGSFSTLEIQRTEQGDSAMYLCASSLVTGYSYEQYFGPGTRLTVT.

The chain has TRBV5-1 and TRBJ2-3; D possibly corresponds to TRBD1 (6 bases). Germline V gene sequence: CDR1 SGHRS, CDR2 YFSETQ. The CDR3 spans 13 residues. The V end was cut by 2 bases, the J end by 4 bases, with 8 bases between. The CDR3 region is CASSFQGSDTQYF. CDR3 in DNA: TGCGCCAGCAGCTTCCAGGGGTCAGATACGCAGTATTTT.